A single sample gave rise to the 7 T cell receptor beta chains below, sequenced in a study of human T cells and chemical hapten exposure. The time point was: pre-sensitization, week 0. Treatment given: therapeutic diphenylcyclopropenone sensitization with weekly scalp DPC. Someone pulled total RNA out of unfractionated whole blood. MiXCR was run by TCRdb on the RACE reads, yielding one entry per CDR3 protein. Among under 60,000 distinct CDR3 sequences, approximately 9.5% were seen once, and the ten largest hold roughly a tenth. The sample consisted of whole blood, taken in connection with sensitization to the hapten diphenylcyclopropenone (DPC). These receptors were taken from a woman aged 25 to 45 with alopecia areata. Some clones in this sample may be carry-over from other donors' samples.

CDR3 DNA: TGTGCCAGCAGTCCCTCCCTGGCATATAACTATGGCTACACCTTC. Its protein is CASSPSLAYNYGYTF. This chain links TRBV12-3 or TRBV12-4 with TRBJ1-2; D not certain. Trimming shortened V by 5 bases and J by 1 base, and 14 bases separated the two germline ends. This CDR3 spans 15 amino acids.

This clonotype was picked up many times. The V call is TRBV13, the J call TRBJ1-1; D not certain. This CDR3 has 17 amino acids. CDR1 is PRHDT, CDR2 FYEKMQ, per germline (reference sequence). V was trimmed by 1 base and J by 0 bases, leaving 15 bases between them. The CDR3 region has the DNA TGTGCCAGCAGCTTAGCCCTCTCTACAGAAATGAACACTGAAGCTTTCTTT. As protein: CASSLALSTEMNTEAFF. Using reference TRBV13 and TRBJ1-1 for the parts outside the CDR3, the full variable domain is AAGVIQSPRHLIKEKRETATLKCYPIPRHDTVYWYQQGPGQDPQFLISFYEKMQSDKGSIPDRFSAQQFSDYHSELNMSSLELGDSALYFCASSLALSTEMNTEAFFGQGTRLTVV.

Points on this clonotype: A much larger clone differs by one base, so this may be a read error. The rearrangement links TRBV7-3 to TRBJ1-1; the D gene is possibly TRBD1 (5 bases). V shed 6 bases and J shed 1 base, with 9 bases lying between them. The CDR3 contains 13 residues. Germline loops: CDR1 SGHTA, CDR2 FQGTGA. CDR3 residues: CASSFQGNTEAFF. CDR3 DNA: TGTGCCAGCAGTTTTCAGGGGAACACTGAAGCTTTCTTT.

The chain recombines TRBV20-1 with TRBJ1-5; 9 bases map to TRBD1. The V segment lost 3 bases and the J segment 7 bases; nucleotides outside the gene matches: 10. The CDR3 is 15 residues long. Germline values: CDR1 DFQATT, CDR2 SNEGSKA (reference sequence). CDR3: CSASSPDRGGQPQHF. CDR3 bases: TGCAGTGCTAGTTCTCCGGACAGGGGTGGACAGCCCCAGCATTTT.

Of note for this clonotype: Mismatch with germline at one junction end may stem from a read error. This rearrangement joins TRBV20-1 to TRBJ1-2; D remains ambiguous. Per germline, CDR1 DFQATT and CDR2 SNEGSKA (reference sequence). The CDR3 contains 13 residues. The CDR3 spells CSARVGELRGDTF. In nucleotides, the CDR3 is TGCAGTGCTAGAGTTGGGGAGCTCCGTGGCGACACCTTC.

The chain uses TRBV6-2 or TRBV6-3 and TRBJ1-1; D is undetermined. The CDR3 consists of 15 residues. Germline V lookup: CDR1 MNHEY, CDR2 SVGEGT. V lost 2 bases and J 4 bases, leaving 14 bases between the germline ends. Here the CDR3 DNA reads TGTGCCAGCAGTTACACCGGCCCCCGGGGCACTGAAGCTTTCTTT. Its protein is CASSYTGPRGTEAFF.

This chain connects TRBV7-2 to TRBJ2-5; no clear D gene. The CDR3 is made up of 13 amino acids. Deletions cut 6 bases from V and 2 bases from J, with 10 bases between. CDR1 and CDR2 (germline): SGHTA, FQGNSA. The CDR3 nucleotides read TGTGCCAGCAGTCGGGCTCTTCAAGAGACCCAGTACTTC. Amino acids: CASSRALQETQYF.